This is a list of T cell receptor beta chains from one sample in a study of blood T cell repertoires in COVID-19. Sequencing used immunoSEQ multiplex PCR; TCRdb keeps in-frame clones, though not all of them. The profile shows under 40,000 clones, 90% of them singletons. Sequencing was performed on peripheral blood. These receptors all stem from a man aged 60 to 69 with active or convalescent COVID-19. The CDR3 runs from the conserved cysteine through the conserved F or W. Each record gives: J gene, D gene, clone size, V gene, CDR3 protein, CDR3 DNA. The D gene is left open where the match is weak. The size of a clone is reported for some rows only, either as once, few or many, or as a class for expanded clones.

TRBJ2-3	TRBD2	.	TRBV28	CASIGREEDTQYF	TGTGCCAGCATTGGGAGGGAAGAGGATACGCAGTATTTT
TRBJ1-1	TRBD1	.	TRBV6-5	CASDFDRGTEAFF	TGTGCCAGCGATTTCGACAGGGGGACTGAAGCTTTCTTT
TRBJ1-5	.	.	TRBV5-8	CASSARGISNQPQHF	TGTGCCAGCAGCGCCCGGGGGATTAGCAATCAGCCCCAGCATTTT
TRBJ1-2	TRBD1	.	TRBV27	CASSPHTAWTGRGYTF	TGTGCCAGCAGCCCACACACCGCATGGACAGGTCGAGGCTACACCTTC
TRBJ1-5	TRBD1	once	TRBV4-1	CASSHHGTGDQPQHF	TGCGCCAGCAGCCATCACGGGACAGGGGATCAGCCCCAGCATTTT
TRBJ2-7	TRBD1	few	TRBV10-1	CASSGGTGGYEQYF	TGCGCCAGCAGTGGCGGGACAGGGGGCTACGAGCAGTACTTC
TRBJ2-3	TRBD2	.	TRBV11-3	CASSASGRASDTQYF	TGTGCCAGCAGCGCTAGCGGGAGGGCATCAGATACGCAGTATTTT
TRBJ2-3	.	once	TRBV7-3	CASSSTDSTTQYF	TGTGCCAGCAGCTCTACGGACTCAACGACGCAGTATTTT
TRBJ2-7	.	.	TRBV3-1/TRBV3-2	CASSGTGYEQYF	TGTGCCAGCAGCGGCACAGGTTACGAGCAGTACTTC
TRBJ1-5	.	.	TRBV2	CASSDDRQVQPQHF	TGTGCCAGCAGTGATGATAGACAGGTCCAGCCCCAGCATTTT
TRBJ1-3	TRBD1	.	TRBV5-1	CASSPGQGAVGNTIYF	TGCGCCAGCAGCCCGGGACAGGGGGCGGTTGGAAACACCATATATTTT
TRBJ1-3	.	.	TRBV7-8	CASSRGTGGNTIYF	TGTGCCAGCAGCCGAGGGACGGGAGGAAACACCATATATTTT
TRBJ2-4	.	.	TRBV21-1	CASSKGLVKNIQYF	TGTGCCAGCAGCAAAGGGTTAGTCAAAAACATTCAGTACTTC
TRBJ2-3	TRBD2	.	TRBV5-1	CASRTGLGSDTQYF	TGCGCCAGCAGAACGGGACTAGGATCCGATACGCAGTATTTT
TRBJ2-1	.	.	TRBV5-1	CASSPNGDAYNEQFF	TGCGCCAGCAGCCCAAACGGAGACGCTTACAATGAGCAGTTCTTC
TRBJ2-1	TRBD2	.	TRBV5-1	CASSLARGRASYNEQFF	TGCGCCAGCAGCTTGGCTCGCGGGAGGGCATCCTACAATGAGCAGTTCTTC
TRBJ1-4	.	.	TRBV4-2	CASSQVEDEKLFF	TGTGCCAGCAGCCAAGTGGAGGATGAAAAACTGTTTTTT
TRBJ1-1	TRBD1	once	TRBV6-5	CASSRDRDTEAFF	TGTGCCAGCAGTCGCGACAGGGACACTGAAGCTTTCTTT
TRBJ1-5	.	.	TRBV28	CASRPGHLTTPQHF	TGTGCCAGCAGACCGGGTCATCTAACTACGCCCCAGCATTTT
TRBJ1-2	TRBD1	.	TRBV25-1	CASSEHGTGNYGYTF	TGTGCCAGCAGTGAACACGGGACAGGGAACTATGGCTACACCTTC
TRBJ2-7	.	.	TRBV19	CASSPTVFPSSYEQYF	TGTGCCAGTAGTCCTACGGTATTCCCTAGCTCCTACGAGCAGTACTTC
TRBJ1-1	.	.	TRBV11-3	CASSGRNTEAFF	TGTGCCAGCAGCGGGAGAAACACTGAAGCTTTCTTT
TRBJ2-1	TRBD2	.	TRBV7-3	CASSSSSGQQFF	TGTGCCAGCAGCTCCTCTAGCGGGCAGCAGTTCTTC
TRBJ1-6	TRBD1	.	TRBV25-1	CASSGTGTGRSPLHF	TGTGCCAGCAGTGGCACCGGGACAGGTAGATCACCCCTCCACTTT
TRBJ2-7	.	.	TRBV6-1	CASSEALTPRRGSSYEQYF	TGTGCCAGCAGTGAAGCGCTAACCCCGAGACGGGGGAGCTCCTACGAGCAGTACTTC
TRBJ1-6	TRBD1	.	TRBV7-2	CASRPTGNNSPLHF	TGTGCCAGCAGACCGACAGGGAATAATTCACCCCTCCACTTT
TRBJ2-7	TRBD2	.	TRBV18	CASSPGLASQEQYF	TGTGCCAGCTCACCGGGACTAGCATCTCAAGAGCAGTACTTC
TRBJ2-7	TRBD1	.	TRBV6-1	CASSEPGQGAYEQYF	TGTGCCAGCAGTGAACCCGGACAGGGGGCCTACGAGCAGTACTTC
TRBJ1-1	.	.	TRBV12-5	CASGLDSLAFF	TGTGCTAGTGGTCTGGACTCCTTGGCTTTCTTT
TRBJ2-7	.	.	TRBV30	CAWSVRREQYF	TGTGCCTGGAGTGTCCGGAGAGAGCAGTACTTC
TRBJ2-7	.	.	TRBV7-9	CASSLGGEVGSYEQYF	TGTGCCAGCAGCCTCGGTGGGGAGGTGGGCTCCTACGAGCAGTACTTC
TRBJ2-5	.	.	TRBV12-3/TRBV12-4	CATGRGEQETQYF	TGTGCCACCGGACGGGGTGAACAAGAGACCCAGTACTTC
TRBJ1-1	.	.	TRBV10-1	CASSEDPEGMNTEAFF	TGCGCCAGCAGTGAAGACCCCGAGGGCATGAACACTGAAGCTTTCTTT
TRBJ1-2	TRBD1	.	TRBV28	CASSLAGQGDLYGYTF	TGTGCCAGCAGTTTAGCCGGACAGGGTGACCTCTATGGCTACACCTTC
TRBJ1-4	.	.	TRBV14	CASSSIGGRRNEKLFF	TGTGCCAGCAGCTCTATCGGGGGGCGACGGAATGAAAAACTGTTTTTT
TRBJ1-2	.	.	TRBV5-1	CASSFSGEGYGYTF	TGCGCCAGCAGCTTTTCAGGGGAGGGCTATGGCTACACCTTC
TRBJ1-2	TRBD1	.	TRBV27	CASSFRGNYGYTF	TGTGCCAGCAGTTTCAGGGGGAACTATGGCTACACCTTC
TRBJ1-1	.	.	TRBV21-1	CASSKPDTHTEAFF	TGTGCCAGCAGCAAACCTGACACGCACACTGAAGCTTTCTTT
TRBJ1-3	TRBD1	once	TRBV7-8	CASSAQTGGLVGNTIYF	TGTGCCAGCAGCGCCCAAACAGGGGGATTAGTCGGAAATACCATATATTTT
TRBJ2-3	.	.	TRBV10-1	CASSESGESTDTQYF	TGCGCCAGCAGTGAGTCAGGAGAGAGCACAGATACGCAGTATTTT
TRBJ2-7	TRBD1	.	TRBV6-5	CASRSDRGYEQYF	TGTGCCAGCAGGTCGGACAGGGGATACGAGCAGTACTTC
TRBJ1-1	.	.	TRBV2	CAIPRGGNTEAFF	TGTGCCATCCCTCGAGGGGGGAACACTGAAGCTTTCTTT
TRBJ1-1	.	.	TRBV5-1	CASTETPNTEAFF	TGCGCCAGCACCGAGACACCGAACACTGAAGCTTTCTTT
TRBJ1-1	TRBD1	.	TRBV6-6	CASSRSGQGTEAFF	TGTGCCAGCAGTCGATCGGGACAGGGCACTGAAGCTTTCTTT